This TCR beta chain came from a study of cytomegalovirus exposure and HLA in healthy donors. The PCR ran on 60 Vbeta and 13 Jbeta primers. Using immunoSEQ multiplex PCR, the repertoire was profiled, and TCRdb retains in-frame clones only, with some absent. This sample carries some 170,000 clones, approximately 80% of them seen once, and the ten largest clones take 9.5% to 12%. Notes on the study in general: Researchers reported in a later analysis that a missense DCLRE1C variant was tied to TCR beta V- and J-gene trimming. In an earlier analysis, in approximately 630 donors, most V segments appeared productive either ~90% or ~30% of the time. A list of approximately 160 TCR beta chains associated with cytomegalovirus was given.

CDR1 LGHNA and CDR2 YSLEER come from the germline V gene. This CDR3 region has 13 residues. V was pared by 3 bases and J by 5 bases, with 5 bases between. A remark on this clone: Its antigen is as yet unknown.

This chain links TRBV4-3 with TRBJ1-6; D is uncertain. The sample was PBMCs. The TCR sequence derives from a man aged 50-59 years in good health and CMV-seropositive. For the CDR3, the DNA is TGCGCCAGCAGCCAGCAGGATAATTCACCCCTCCACTTT. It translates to CASSQQDNSPLHF.